Below, 24 T cell receptor beta chains from the same sample are listed, as sequenced in a study of blood T cell repertoires in COVID-19. Here immunoSEQ multiplex PCR was the method, and the copy in TCRdb shows in-frame clones only, minus some. Of about 46,000 clones listed, roughly 86% are singletons. The sequenced sample consisted of PBMCs or T cells enriched from blood (not recorded which). These receptors all come from a woman between 45 and 60 years old who had recovered from COVID-19.

V usage is TRBV11-2 and J usage is TRBJ2-3, with D possibly TRBD2 on 6 matching bases. Between the trimmed V and J ends, which lost 1 base and 2 bases, there was a span of 10 bases. The CDR3 length is 15 residues. The germline V gene has CDR1 SGHAT and CDR2 FQNNGV. CDR3 nucleotides: TGTGCCAGCAGCTTAGGACTAGTAAACACAGATACGCAGTATTTT. It yields the protein CASSLGLVNTDTQYF.

The rearrangement links TRBV28 to TRBJ2-2; TRBD1 agrees at 8 bases. V lost 5 bases, J lost 4 bases, and 3 bases stayed unmatched. Germline CDR1 is MDHEN and CDR2 is SYDVKM. CDR3 length equals 14 residues. The CDR3 region has the DNA TGTGCCAGCAGTCGACAGGGGATCACCGGGGAGCTGTTTTTT. This codes for CASSRQGITGELFF. The full variable domain, in which reference TRBV28 and TRBJ2-2 provide the parts outside the CDR3, is DVKVTQSSRYLVKRTGEKVFLECVQDMDHENMFWYRQDPGLGLRLIYFSYDVKMKEKGDIPEGYSVSREKKERFSLILESASTNQTSMYLCASSRQGITGELFFGEGSRLTVL.

The CDR3 here is CASSQARTGGSEQYF. CDR3 in DNA: TGTGCCAGCAGCCAAGCCCGGACCGGGGGGAGCGAGCAGTACTTC. The V call is TRBV14, the J call TRBJ2-7, with 7 bases that match TRBD2. The CDR3 sequence is 15 residues long. Germline CDR1 reads SGHDN; CDR2 reads FVKESK. V gave up 1 base and J gave up 6 bases; unmatched junction bases: 9.

The chain joins TRBV5-5 to TRBJ2-7, with 10 bases matching TRBD2. The V and J ends lost 0 bases and 4 bases, in that order; junction bases with no gene match: 4. This CDR3 contains 15 residues. Germline CDR1 and CDR2: SGHKS and YYEKEE (reference sequence). CDR3 region: CASSLASGGNYEQYF. DNA for the CDR3: TGTGCCAGCAGCTTGGCTAGCGGGGGTAATTACGAGCAGTACTTC. The entire variable domain, with the rest obtained from reference TRBV5-5 and TRBJ2-7, is as follows: DAGVTQSPTHLIKTRGQQVTLRCSPISGHKSVSWYQQVLGQGPQFIFQYYEKEERGRGNFPDRFSARQFPNYSSELNVNALLLGDSALYLCASSLASGGNYEQYFGPGTRLTVT.

The V and J genes are TRBV4-2 and TRBJ2-3; 12 bases map to TRBD2. The CDR3 is 17 amino acids. V shed 4 bases and J 0 bases; nucleotides not matched to a gene: 5. Germline V gene sequence: CDR1 LGHNA, CDR2 YNFKEQ. CDR3 protein: CASSLRTSGTSTDTQYF. The CDR3 coding sequence is TGTGCCAGCAGCCTGAGGACTAGCGGGACTAGCACAGATACGCAGTATTTT.

The chain joins TRBV18 to TRBJ2-1; 7 positions match TRBD2. The germline V gene encodes CDR1 KGHSH and CDR2 LQKENI. Trimming cost V 2 bases and J 2 bases; bases outside gene matches: 3. The CDR3 spans 15 residues. The CDR3 DNA is TGTGCCAGCTCACCAGCGGGAGCCGCCTACAATGAGCAGTTCTTC. Translated: CASSPAGAAYNEQFF.

V is TRBV5-1 and J is TRBJ2-7, with a possible D match to TRBD1 (5 bases). V shed 0 bases and J shed 5 bases, with 12 bases lying between them. CDR1 is SGHRS and CDR2 is YFSETQ in the germline V gene. The CDR3 is 14 amino acids. CDR3 region: CASSLAGWSDEQYF. DNA of the CDR3: TGCGCCAGCAGCTTGGCAGGGTGGTCGGACGAGCAGTACTTC.

The rearrangement links TRBV13 to TRBJ2-2; 9 bases line up with TRBD2. The germline V gene has CDR1 PRHDT and CDR2 FYEKMQ (reference sequence). V dropped 5 bases and J dropped 3; count of bases not matched to a gene: 4. The CDR3 sequence is 15 residues long. CDR3 region: CASSPGLAHTGELFF. Written as DNA, the CDR3 is TGTGCCAGCAGCCCGGGACTAGCCCACACCGGGGAGCTGTTTTTT.

V usage is TRBV18 and J usage is TRBJ2-7, with 14 bases matching TRBD2. The germline V gene has CDR1 KGHSH and CDR2 LQKENI. After removal of 4 bases from V and 7 bases from J, the junction contained 6 bases not matched to a gene. The CDR3 has 15 amino acids. Written as DNA, the CDR3 is TGTGCCAGCTCACTGGGACTAGCGGGAGTGGAAGAGCAGTACTTC. This gives the protein CASSLGLAGVEEQYF.

The chain couples TRBV6-5 to TRBJ2-7; D is possibly TRBD1 (6 bases). V was trimmed by 11 bases and J by 0 bases, leaving 11 bases between them. The CDR3 is 12 residues long. Germline CDR1 is MNHEY and CDR2 is SVGAGI. The chain's CDR3 is CAGRTVSYEQYF. CDR3 sequence (DNA): TGTGCCGGCCGGACAGTCTCCTACGAGCAGTACTTC.

The chain employs TRBV2 and TRBJ2-1; 12 nucleotides line up with TRBD2. The ends lost 8 bases at V and 1 base at J; junction bases unmatched: 3. In germline, CDR1 is SNHLY, CDR2 FYNNEI. The CDR3 is made up of 15 amino acids. Here the CDR3 reads CASCGLAGSYNEQFF. In DNA form, the CDR3 reads TGTGCCAGCTGCGGACTAGCGGGATCCTACAATGAGCAGTTCTTC.

The J gene is TRBJ2-7, the V gene TRBV28; D ambiguous. CDR1 is MDHEN, CDR2 SYDVKM, per germline. The CDR3 loop spans 11 amino acids. CDR3 residues: CATFSNYEQYF. The CDR3 DNA follows: TGTGCAACTTTTTCTAACTACGAGCAGTACTTC.

V and J are TRBV18 and TRBJ1-4; D remains ambiguous. This CDR3 region has 16 residues. Deletions cut 3 bases from V and 0 bases from J, with 11 bases between. Germline-derived CDR1 and CDR2 are KGHSH and LQKENI. The CDR3 region is CASSPSSGATNEKLFF. CDR3 bases: TGTGCCAGCTCACCCAGTAGCGGTGCAACTAATGAAAAACTGTTTTTT. Variable domain in full (rest from reference TRBV18 and TRBJ1-4): NAGVMQNPRHLVRRRGQEARLRCSPMKGHSHVYWYRQLPEEGLKFMVYLQKENIIDESGMPKERFSAEFPKEGPSILRIQQVVRGDSAAYFCASSPSSGATNEKLFFGSGTQLSVL.

This clone was observed a few times. The chain joins TRBV28 to TRBJ1-5; a weak D match, TRBD1 (6 bases). Trimming stripped 6 bases from V and 7 bases from J, with 10 bases between. This CDR3 is built from 12 residues. Germline-derived CDR1 and CDR2 are MDHEN and SYDVKM. This CDR3 reads CASRIRGQPQHF. CDR3 coding DNA: TGTGCCAGCAGGATCAGGGGACAGCCCCAGCATTTT.

This clone was found once. The rearrangement uses TRBV3-1 (or the pseudogene TRBV3-2) and TRBJ2-1; 12 bases agree with TRBD2. CDR1 is LGHDT, CDR2 YNNKEL, per germline (reference sequence). This CDR3 is 18 amino acids long. The V gene end was trimmed by 4 bases and the J gene end by 0 bases; junction bases not matched to a gene: 7. The CDR3, as DNA: TGTGCCAGCAGCCTTCGGACTAGCGGGGTCAGCTCCTACAATGAGCAGTTCTTC. Translated: CASSLRTSGVSSYNEQFF.

The chain has TRBV5-1 and TRBJ1-1; 7 bases map to TRBD1. CDR1 and CDR2 from the germline V gene are SGHRS and YFSETQ. Trimming took 0 bases from V and 6 from J; bases not matched to a gene: 2. The CDR3 totals 13 residues. This chain's CDR3 is CASSLGGTAEAFF. Here the CDR3 DNA reads TGCGCCAGCAGCTTGGGGGGGACAGCTGAAGCTTTCTTT.

V and J are TRBV2 and TRBJ2-3, with 7 bases lining up with TRBD2. This CDR3 region has 13 residues. V was clipped by 5 bases and J by 1 base; unmatched bases: 0. Germline V gene sequence: CDR1 SNHLY, CDR2 FYNNEI. CDR3 nucleotide sequence: TGTGCCAGCAGTACTAGCGGCACAGATACGCAGTATTTT. Its translation: CASSTSGTDTQYF.

This sequence joins TRBV6-5 and TRBJ1-5; maybe TRBD1 (5 bases). Germline V gene data show CDR1 as MNHEY and CDR2 as SVGAGI. Between the trimmed V and J ends, which lost 5 bases and 5 bases, there was a span of 13 bases. The CDR3 is 14 residues long. The CDR3: CASSPQGGDQPQHF. In DNA, the CDR3 is TGTGCCAGCAGTCCCCAGGGAGGGGATCAGCCCCAGCATTTT.

The chain has TRBV12-3 or TRBV12-4 and TRBJ1-1; D possibly corresponds to TRBD1 (6 bases). The CDR3 is 13 residues long. Trimming left V 5 bases short and J 3 bases short, with 10 bases between. CDR3 amino acids: CASSSTGHTEAFF. The CDR3 DNA reads as TGTGCCAGCAGTAGCACAGGGCACACTGAAGCTTTCTTT.

The chain recombines TRBV2 with TRBJ2-1, with 10 bases aligning to TRBD2. V was clipped by 6 bases and J by 8 bases; unmatched bases: 10. The germline CDR1 and CDR2 sequences are SNHLY and FYNNEI. CDR3 length equals 15 residues. For the CDR3, the DNA is TGTGCCAGCAGGAGGGGGAGCGGGAGGGTCGATGAGCAGTTCTTC. Its translation: CASRRGSGRVDEQFF.

The chain joins TRBV7-9 to TRBJ2-7, with 9 bases matching TRBD1. Germline V lookup: CDR1 SEHNR, CDR2 FQNEAQ (reference sequence). V dropped 2 bases and J dropped 6; count of bases not matched to a gene: 5. The CDR3 length is 14 residues. The CDR3 here is CASSLLGTGFEQYF. CDR3 DNA: TGTGCCAGCAGCTTACTCGGGACAGGGTTCGAGCAGTACTTC.

The rearrangement uses TRBV4-3 and TRBJ1-2; 11 bases fit TRBD1. Trimming at V came to 0 bases and at J to 5 bases, leaving 11 bases not matched to a gene. The CDR3 has 18 residues. Per the germline V gene, CDR1 is LGHNA and CDR2 is YSLEER. CDR3 nucleotide sequence: TGCGCCAGCAGCCAAGAGTTCAGCTCGGGGACAGGGGGTTATGGCTACACCTTC. Its translation: CASSQEFSSGTGGYGYTF.

The chain has TRBV6-1 and TRBJ2-7; possibly TRBD1 for D (5 bases). Germline V lookup: CDR1 MNHNS, CDR2 SASEGT. The CDR3 extends over 14 amino acids. V lost 3 bases, J lost 3 bases, and 12 bases lay in between. Here the CDR3 DNA reads TGTGCCAGCAGTGACCCGGACACTATCTACGAGCAGTACTTC. It yields the protein CASSDPDTIYEQYF.

The chain couples TRBV18 to TRBJ2-1; D is uncertain. CDR1 is KGHSH, CDR2 LQKENI, per germline. V lost 4 bases, J lost 4 bases, and 20 bases lay in between. This CDR3 is 17 amino acids long. The CDR3 sequence is CASSRNDPRISYNEQFF. The CDR3 nucleotides read TGTGCCAGCTCACGGAACGACCCTAGGATTTCTTACAATGAGCAGTTCTTC.